A single sample is the source of the 32 T cell receptor beta chains below, sequenced in a study of monozygotic twins with cystic fibrosis. The table came from immunoSEQ multiplex PCR; TCRdb's copy has only in-frame clones and leaves some out. The sample contains around 34,000 clones, roughly nine tenths of which appear only once. The sample comprised blood. The receptors shown here come from a girl aged 2 to 10 with cystic fibrosis.

The genes are TRBV7-6 and TRBJ1-1; D unclear. Trimming took 1 base from V and 5 from J, leaving 11 bases between them. This CDR3 has 14 amino acids. The germline CDR1 and CDR2 sequences are SGHVS and FNYEAQ. The CDR3, as DNA: TGTGCCAGCAGCTTAGGCGCCGGGGTTACTGAAGCTTTCTTT. This gives the protein CASSLGAGVTEAFF. Full variable domain (outside the CDR3, taken from reference TRBV7-6 and TRBJ1-1): GAGVSQSPRYKVTKRGQDVALRCDPISGHVSLYWYRQALGQGPEFLTYFNYEAQQDKSGLPNDRFSAERPEGSISTLTIQRTEQRDSAMYRCASSLGAGVTEAFFGQGTRLTVV.

This rearrangement joins TRBV19 to TRBJ1-2; a weak D match, TRBD1 (5 bases). Germline lookup yields CDR1 LNHDA and CDR2 SQIVND (reference sequence). The length of the CDR3 is 15 residues. Trimming cost V 3 bases and J 3 bases, with 14 bases left between them. CDR3 sequence reads: CASSMSRGMDYGYTF. The DNA of the CDR3 is TGTGCCAGTAGTATGTCCCGGGGCATGGACTATGGCTACACCTTC.

This clone came up once. The chain recombines TRBV2 with TRBJ1-1, with 9 bases fitting TRBD1. The V gene end was trimmed by 8 bases and the J gene end by 1 base; junction bases not matched to a gene: 5. CDR3 length equals 14 residues. Germline CDR1 is SNHLY and CDR2 is FYNNEI. The CDR3 nucleotides are TGTGCCAGCGGAGTGACAGGGGGGAACACTGAAGCTTTCTTT. Protein: CASGVTGGNTEAFF. Together with reference TRBV2 and TRBJ1-1, the CDR3 gives the full variable domain: EPEVTQTPSHQVTQMGQEVILRCVPISNHLYFYWYRQILGQKVEFLVSFYNNEISEKSEIFDDQFSVERPDGSNFTLKIRSTKLEDSAMYFCASGVTGGNTEAFFGQGTRLTVV.

This sequence joins TRBV6-4 and TRBJ2-2; 8 bases are shared with TRBD1. The CDR3 consists of 13 residues. Germline V gene sequence: CDR1 MRHNA, CDR2 SNTAGT. V gave up 6 bases and J gave up 7 bases; unmatched junction bases: 4. CDR3 loop: CASRQGAIGELFF. The CDR3 nucleotides are TGTGCCAGCAGGCAGGGGGCTATCGGGGAGCTGTTTTTT.

This clone appeared a single time. The chain links TRBV19 to TRBJ1-4, with 9 bases matching TRBD1. J was trimmed by 7 bases and V by 3 bases; bases with no gene match: 9. Germline CDR1 and CDR2: LNHDA and SQIVND (reference sequence). CDR3 length: 16 amino acids. In DNA form, the CDR3 reads TGTGCCAGTAGTATTCTACAGGGGGCGAGAAGTGAAAAACTGTTTTTT. Translating it yields CASSILQGARSEKLFF.

This chain connects TRBV5-1 to TRBJ2-5; 7 positions match TRBD1. CDR1 and CDR2 from the germline V gene are SGHRS and YFSETQ. The length of the CDR3 is 14 residues. J was trimmed by 1 base and V by 2 bases; bases with no gene match: 2. The CDR3 here is CASSLGTAQETQYF. As DNA, the CDR3 is TGCGCCAGCAGCTTAGGGACAGCCCAAGAGACCCAGTACTTC.

The chain employs TRBV6-5 and TRBJ2-7; D is uncertain. Trimming removed 4 bases from V and 2 bases from J, with 9 bases in between. Per the germline V gene, CDR1 is MNHEY and CDR2 is SVGAGI. The CDR3 consists of 13 residues. CDR3 nucleotides: TGTGCCAGCAGTTCACTTCTTCCCTACGAGCAGTACTTC. Its protein is CASSSLLPYEQYF.

V usage is TRBV7-9 and J usage is TRBJ1-2; no reliable D call. This CDR3 contains 13 residues. Germline V gene data show CDR1 as SEHNR and CDR2 as FQNEAQ (reference sequence). V was trimmed by 2 bases and J by 3 bases, leaving 7 bases between them. The CDR3 sequence is CASSLWGDYGYTF. The CDR3 DNA sequence: TGTGCCAGCAGCTTATGGGGTGACTATGGCTACACCTTC.

The chain couples TRBV19 to TRBJ1-2, with D possibly matching TRBD1 (5 bases). V was clipped by 3 bases and J by 0 bases, with 8 bases between them. The V gene's germline CDR1 is LNHDA and CDR2 SQIVND (reference sequence). This CDR3 is built from 14 residues. CDR3 nucleotide sequence: TGTGCCAGTAGTATTGACAGCGCTAACTATGGCTACACCTTC. Translating gives CASSIDSANYGYTF.

The chain employs TRBV7-2 and TRBJ2-5; unclear D gene. Trimming pared 2 bases from V and 2 bases from J, leaving 9 bases between. Germline CDR1 SGHTA, CDR2 FQGNSA. This CDR3 region has 14 residues. The CDR3 here is CASSLNGLQETQYF. CDR3 in DNA: TGTGCCAGCAGCTTAAATGGGCTACAAGAGACCCAGTACTTC.

This chain connects TRBV5-1 to TRBJ1-1; a possible D gene is TRBD1 (5 bases). With 0 bases removed from V and 0 bases from J, the gap between germline ends came to 6 bases. CDR3 length: 14 residues. The germline V gene has CDR1 SGHRS and CDR2 YFSETQ. CDR3 coding DNA: TGCGCCAGCAGCTTGGGACAGATGAACACTGAAGCTTTCTTT. Translation: CASSLGQMNTEAFF.

The chain combines TRBV10-1 with TRBJ1-1; weak D call: TRBD1 (5 bases). CDR1 is WNHNN and CDR2 is SYGVQD in the germline V gene (reference sequence). This CDR3 is built from 13 residues. The ends were cut back, 0 bases at V and 8 bases at J, with 10 bases in the middle. The CDR3 DNA sequence: TGCGCCAGCAGTGAGTCCGGACACAGCGAAGCTTTCTTT. Protein sequence: CASSESGHSEAFF.

V gene TRBV2 combines with J gene TRBJ2-2, with TRBD1 matching 7 bases. With V trimmed by 5 bases and J by 2 bases, 8 bases remained unmatched. This CDR3 spans 16 amino acids. The V gene's germline CDR1 is SNHLY and CDR2 FYNNEI. In DNA, the CDR3 is TGTGCCAGCAGTTCGAGAAGACAGGGCAACACCGGGGAGCTGTTTTTT. It yields the protein CASSSRRQGNTGELFF.

The chain recombines TRBV19 with TRBJ1-3; no clear D gene. V was pared by 3 bases and J by 0 bases, with 9 bases between. CDR3 length equals 15 residues. Germline CDR1 LNHDA, CDR2 SQIVND (reference sequence). The chain's CDR3 is CASSIGRVSGNTIYF. In DNA form, the CDR3 reads TGTGCCAGTAGTATCGGACGCGTCTCTGGAAACACCATATATTTT. Looking up the rest from reference TRBV19 and TRBJ1-3 gives the full variable domain: DGGITQSPKYLFRKEGQNVTLSCEQNLNHDAMYWYRQDPGQGLRLIYYSQIVNDFQKGDIAEGYSVSREKKESFPLTVTSAQKNPTAFYLCASSIGRVSGNTIYFGEGSWLTVV.

The chain uses TRBV7-9 and TRBJ1-2; no clear D. The germline gives CDR1 SEHNR, CDR2 FQNEAQ (reference sequence). Trimming removed 1 base from V and 4 bases from J, with 13 bases in between. The CDR3 has 15 amino acids. The CDR3 sequence is CASSLVNQVIYGYTF. The CDR3 DNA reads TGTGCCAGCAGCTTAGTAAATCAGGTTATCTATGGCTACACCTTC.

The chain carries TRBV6-5 and TRBJ2-1, with TRBD1 matching 11 bases. Germline CDR1 and CDR2: MNHEY and SVGAGI. The CDR3 spans 14 residues. V lost 7 bases to trimming and J lost 8 bases; unmatched junction nucleotides: 7. The CDR3 here is CASTLGQGGYEQFF. CDR3 nucleotides: TGTGCCAGCACCTTGGGACAGGGGGGATATGAGCAGTTCTTC.

The CDR3 bases are TGCAGCGTCGGGCATGAGGGGAACACTGAAGCTTTCTTT. Translation gives CSVGHEGNTEAFF. V is TRBV29-1 and J is TRBJ1-1; D not certain. This CDR3 has 13 amino acids. Trimming left V 6 bases short and J 1 base short, with 12 bases between. The germline V gene has CDR1 SQVTM and CDR2 ANQGSEA.

This clone was recorded only once. One end of the junction does not line up with germline, which may come from a read error. The rearrangement uses TRBV2 and TRBJ2-7, with D uncertain. The V gene's germline CDR1 is SNHLY and CDR2 FYNNEI. The CDR3 is 14 residues long. CDR3 bases: TGTGCCAGCAGTCAAGCCACCGAGCCCTACGAGCAGTACTTC. It specifies CASSQATEPYEQYF.

The rearrangement links TRBV6-5 to TRBJ2-7; D is ambiguous. The V and J ends lost 0 bases and 2 bases respectively, with 8 bases between them. Looked up from germline, CDR1 is MNHEY and CDR2 is SVGAGI. The CDR3 is 14 residues long. CDR3 amino acids: CASSYSTQPYEQYF. The CDR3 DNA reads as TGTGCCAGCAGTTACTCGACACAGCCCTACGAGCAGTACTTC.

The CDR3 spells CASTRDILTEAFF. For the CDR3, the DNA is TGTGCCAGCACCCGGGACATTCTCACTGAAGCTTTCTTT. This rearrangement joins TRBV6-1 to TRBJ1-1; possibly TRBD1 for D (6 bases). This CDR3 is 13 amino acids long. V lost 7 bases and J lost 4, with 13 bases in between. Germline V gives CDR1 MNHNS, CDR2 SASEGT.

The CDR3 region is CASSSSNGVYGYTF. The CDR3 DNA sequence: TGTGCCAGCAGCTCTTCCAACGGGGTTTATGGCTACACCTTC. This chain connects TRBV7-2 to TRBJ1-2; D gene ambiguous. The V gene lost 4 bases and the J gene lost 5 bases, with 14 bases spanning the gap. The CDR3 sequence is 14 residues long. Germline V gene data show CDR1 as SGHTA and CDR2 as FQGNSA.

V is TRBV5-1 and J is TRBJ2-7; a possible D gene is TRBD2 (5 bases). The germline V and J ends were trimmed by 0 bases and 2 bases, with 12 bases remaining between them. CDR3 length equals 15 residues. The germline CDR1 and CDR2 sequences are SGHRS and YFSETQ. The CDR3 region is CASSLGSGETYEQYF. The DNA for the CDR3 is TGCGCCAGCAGCTTGGGGAGCGGAGAGACCTACGAGCAGTACTTC. The full variable domain, its missing parts supplied by reference TRBV5-1 and TRBJ2-7, is KAGVTQTPRYLIKTRGQQVTLSCSPISGHRSVSWYQQTPGQGLQFLFEYFSETQRNKGNFPGRFSGRQFSNSRSEMNVSTLELGDSALYLCASSLGSGETYEQYFGPGTRLTVT.

The V and J genes are TRBV13 and TRBJ1-4; D gene uncertain. Germline V lookup: CDR1 PRHDT, CDR2 FYEKMQ (reference sequence). This CDR3 spans 14 amino acids. Trimming removed 8 bases at V and 0 bases at J, with 10 bases between. Written as DNA, the CDR3 is TGTGCCAGCGGCCGGGCCTCAACTAATGAAAAACTGTTTTTT. This encodes CASGRASTNEKLFF.

V is TRBV5-1 and J is TRBJ2-1, with D unclear. V dropped 1 base and J dropped 9 bases, with 5 bases sitting between them. This CDR3 spans 11 amino acids. CDR1 is SGHRS and CDR2 is YFSETQ in the germline V gene. The CDR3 protein is CASSLIGEQFF. The CDR3 DNA is TGCGCCAGCAGCTTGATAGGTGAGCAGTTCTTC.

This chain joins TRBV6-1 and TRBJ1-1; 8 bases agree with TRBD1. V shed 3 bases and J 4 bases; nucleotides not matched to a gene: 1. The CDR3 covers 13 residues. The germline V gene encodes CDR1 MNHNS and CDR2 SASEGT. Here the CDR3 reads CASSDRGRTEAFF. The DNA of the CDR3 is TGTGCCAGCAGTGACAGGGGGCGCACTGAAGCTTTCTTT.

V and J are TRBV19 and TRBJ2-1; 7 nucleotides align to TRBD2. The ends lost 6 bases at V and 6 bases at J; junction bases unmatched: 11. This CDR3 comprises 15 residues. In germline, CDR1 is LNHDA, CDR2 SQIVND (reference sequence). The CDR3 coding sequence is TGTGCCAGTAGCCTCCTCGGCGGGAGTATCAATGAGCAGTTCTTC. Protein sequence: CASSLLGGSINEQFF.

The CDR3 sequence is CASSLAGASGQETQYF. CDR3 in DNA: TGCGCCAGCAGCTTGGCCGGGGCTAGCGGACAAGAGACCCAGTACTTC. The chain employs TRBV5-1 and TRBJ2-5, with 7 positions matching TRBD2. CDR3 length equals 16 residues. V was pared by 0 bases and J by 2 bases, with 7 bases of the junction left unmatched. CDR1 and CDR2 from the germline V gene are SGHRS and YFSETQ. Based on the CDR3 plus reference TRBV5-1 and TRBJ2-5, the full variable domain is KAGVTQTPRYLIKTRGQQVTLSCSPISGHRSVSWYQQTPGQGLQFLFEYFSETQRNKGNFPGRFSGRQFSNSRSEMNVSTLELGDSALYLCASSLAGASGQETQYFGPGTRLLVL.

The V call is TRBV18, the J call TRBJ1-5; D uncertain. The CDR3 spans 15 residues. Between the trimmed V and J ends, which lost 2 bases and 4 bases, there was a span of 12 bases. The germline V gene has CDR1 KGHSH and CDR2 LQKENI. CDR3 protein: CASSPNEGLNQPQHF. The CDR3 DNA sequence: TGTGCCAGCTCACCAAACGAAGGGTTGAATCAGCCCCAGCATTTT.

This chain joins TRBV30 and TRBJ1-2; D gene unclear. From germline, CDR1 is GTSNPN and CDR2 SVGIG (reference sequence). The CDR3 sequence is 13 residues long. The V and J ends lost 4 bases and 3 bases respectively, with 12 bases between them. The CDR3 bases are TGTGCCTGGATGAGCCTACGGGACTATGGCTACACCTTC. Protein sequence: CAWMSLRDYGYTF.

This clone was observed once. The rearrangement links TRBV19 to TRBJ1-1; D not resolved. Trimming pared 3 bases from V and 0 bases from J, leaving 8 bases between. The V gene's germline CDR1 is LNHDA and CDR2 SQIVND (reference sequence). The CDR3 runs to 14 residues. The CDR3 sequence is CASSIGSLNTEAFF. The DNA for the CDR3 is TGTGCCAGTAGTATTGGCAGTTTGAACACTGAAGCTTTCTTT.

V gene TRBV27 combines with J gene TRBJ2-7; TRBD1 is a possible D gene (6 bases). V dropped 2 bases and J dropped 2 bases, with 13 bases sitting between them. The CDR3 consists of 15 residues. CDR1 is MNHEY and CDR2 is SMNVEV in the germline V gene (reference sequence). CDR3 amino acids: CASSLVGGNPYEQYF. For the CDR3, the DNA is TGTGCCAGCAGTTTAGTAGGGGGAAATCCCTACGAGCAGTACTTC.

The chain carries TRBV7-2 and TRBJ2-3; D may be TRBD1 (5 bases). The CDR3 length is 17 residues. Germline CDR1 reads SGHTA; CDR2 reads FQGNSA. Trimming pared 1 base from V and 2 bases from J, leaving 16 bases between. CDR3: CASSLGSYRSLTDTQYF. CDR3 in DNA: TGTGCCAGCAGCTTAGGGTCGTACAGGAGCCTCACAGATACGCAGTATTTT.